These T cell receptor beta chains were read from a single sample in a study of CD8+CD57+ T cells in acquired aplastic anemia. Each CDR3 protein is one row after TCRdb ran MiXCR on the reads. The sample records just over 400,000 distinct CDR3 sequences, roughly 68% being singletons. Material: sorted CD4+, CD8+, or CD8+CD57+ T cells (not recorded which) from PBMCs. These receptors were taken from a human donor in good health, serving as a control. CDR3s include the opening cysteine and the closing phenylalanine or tryptophan. D genes are given only for firm matches. Clone size is not always given. Where it is, it says once, few, many or a class for expanded clones.

. . TRBJ2-7 TRBV7-2 TGTGCCAGCAGCTTGGCGTTAGGAGTTACCTACGAGCAGTACTTC CASSLALGVTYEQYF
. TRBD2 TRBJ2-3 TRBV7-2 TGTGCCACCAGCGGGATACTGGGAGGAGCGGGGGGGAACACAGATACGCAGTATTTT CATSGILGGAGGNTDTQYF
. . TRBJ1-1 TRBV10-2 TGCGCCAGCACCCATGGGGGGATCACTGAAGCTTTCTTT CASTHGGITEAFF
. . TRBJ1-6 TRBV25-1 TGTGCCAGCAGTGAATCAGGGTGGAATTCACCCCTCCACTTT CASSESGWNSPLHF
. . TRBJ1-5 TRBV7-9 TGTGCCAGCAGCTGGCGGGGGGGGGATCAGCCCCAGCATTTT CASSWRGGDQPQHF
. . TRBJ2-2 TRBV9 TGTGCCAGCAGCCCTCGAAGGGGGGGCAGGAACACCGGGGAGCTGTTTTTT CASSPRRGGRNTGELFF
. TRBD1 TRBJ2-1 TRBV9 TGTGCCAGCAGCGTCGCCGGATCCACAGGGGGTAATGAGCAGTTCTTC CASSVAGSTGGNEQFF
. . TRBJ1-1 TRBV19 TGTGCCAGTAGTATACCGGCCGGGACTGAGGCTGAAGCTTTCTTT CASSIPAGTEAEAFF
many TRBD1 TRBJ1-1 TRBV29-1 TGCAGCGTTCGGAGGACAGGGAACACTGAAGCTTTCTTT CSVRRTGNTEAFF
. . TRBJ2-3 TRBV20-1 TGCAGTGCTAGAGGGGCAGTTCCGACACATACGCAGTATTTT CSARGAVPTHTQYF
. TRBD1 TRBJ1-1 TRBV10-3 TGTGCCATCGGTCGGACAGGTGAGAACACTGAAGCTTTCTTT CAIGRTGENTEAFF
. . TRBJ2-1 TRBV19 TGTGCCAGTAGTATAGGCCCAGCAGTTCGGTTCTTC CASSIGPAVRFF
. TRBD1 TRBJ2-2 TRBV20-1 TGCAGTGCAAGCCCCGGGACAGGGGTTTCGGGGGAGCTGTTTTTT CSASPGTGVSGELFF
. . TRBJ2-6 TRBV7-6 TGTGCCAGCAGCGCGTGGAGAAAGCAATCAGCCCCAGCAGTCCTGACTTTC CASSAWRKQSAPAVLTF
. TRBD2 TRBJ2-4 TRBV7-9 TGTGCCAGCAGCAACGCCGGGACTAGCGGAAACATTCAGTACTTC CASSNAGTSGNIQYF
. . TRBJ2-7 TRBV7-2 TGTGCCAGCAGCTTAGATGGACTGAACTATGGCTACACCTACTTC CASSLDGLNYGYTYF
. . TRBJ2-4 TRBV4-2 TGTGCCAGCAGTTACTCGAGGGCCAGGGAAAGAAACGTTCAGTACTTC CASSYSRARERNVQYF
many TRBD2 TRBJ2-5 TRBV18 TGTGCCAGCTCCCTCCGGGAGGCCCAGGGTGAGACCCAGTACTTC CASSLREAQGETQYF
. . TRBJ2-7 TRBV2 TGTGCCAGCAGTGTCGAGTCTGTCGAGAAGTACTTC CASSVESVEKYF
. TRBD1 TRBJ2-5 TRBV12-3/TRBV12-4 TGTGCCAGCAGCAGGTTGGGGGACAGGGGTAGTGAGACCCAGTACTTC CASSRLGDRGSETQYF
many . TRBJ2-3 TRBV24-1 TGTGCCACCAGTTCTGGAGATACGCAGTATTTT CATSSGDTQYF
once TRBD2 TRBJ2-1 TRBV7-2 TGTGCCAGCAGACTAGCGGGGGGGAAGACAGATACGGAGCAGTTCTTC CASRLAGGKTDTEQFF
many TRBD1 TRBJ1-2 TRBV7-2 TGTGCCAGCAGCTTAGGTGGACAGGGGAGGAATGGCTACACCTTC CASSLGGQGRNGYTF
. TRBD1 TRBJ1-1 TRBV7-3 TGTGCCAGCAGCTCGACAGGGGCCCGATCCGCTCAGTACTTCTTT CASSSTGARSAQYFF
. . TRBJ2-5 TRBV5-4 TGTGCCAGCAGACCCAGCGCCGGTGGACAAGAGACCCAGTACTTC CASRPSAGGQETQYF
. . TRBJ2-2 TRBV20-1 TGCAGTGCTAGACGGGACACCGCTGAAGCCGGGGAGCTGTTTTTT CSARRDTAEAGELFF
. . TRBJ2-5 TRBV7-3 TGTGCCAGCAGCCGGTGTAGCACAGATACGCAGTACTTT CASSRCSTDTQYF
. . TRBJ2-7 TRBV15 TGTGCCACCAGCAGAGATTCAGGGGCAACCTACGAGCAGTACTTC CATSRDSGATYEQYF
many TRBD1 TRBJ1-1 TRBV5-1 TGCGCCAGCAGCTTAGGGGACAGGGGAGGAGGGACTGAAGCTTTCTTT CASSLGDRGGGTEAFF
. TRBD2 TRBJ2-3 TRBV7-2 TGTGCCAGCAGCCAAAACTTCGGGGGGGGTGTGGAGCAGTATTTT CASSQNFGGGVEQYF
. . TRBJ2-6 TRBV19 TGTGCCAGTAGTATAAGGGTCAATTCTGGGGCCAACGTCCTGACTTTC CASSIRVNSGANVLTF
many TRBD2 TRBJ2-3 TRBV7-2 TGTGCCAGCAGCCCCGGGGGGAGCACAGATACGCAGTATTTT CASSPGGSTDTQYF
. TRBD2 TRBJ2-7 TRBV3-1 TGTGCCAGCAGCCAAAATAGCGGGAGGGCGAGTGAGCAGTACTTC CASSQNSGRASEQYF
many . TRBJ1-6 TRBV19 TGTGCCAGTAGTATCTGGGCAGGGGATAATTCACCCCTCCACTTT CASSIWAGDNSPLHF
. TRBD1 TRBJ2-3 TRBV20-1 TGCAGTGCTAGAGGGACAGGGAGCACAGATACGCAGTATTTT CSARGTGSTDTQYF
. . TRBJ1-4 TRBV9 TGTGCCAGCCGCGTCGTTGAAAAACTGTTTTTT CASRVVEKLFF
. . TRBJ2-2 TRBV19 TGTGCCAGTATGCGTGTCGCGATCACCAGGGAGCTGTTTTTT CASMRVAITRELFF
many . TRBJ1-6 TRBV6-6 TGTGCCAGCAGTTACTACACGGGTAATTCACCCCTCCACTTT CASSYYTGNSPLHF
. . TRBJ1-6 TRBV20-1 TGCAGTGTTAGCGGGGCTAGCAATGAACCCCTCCACTTT CSVSGASNEPLHF
. TRBD1 TRBJ1-2 TRBV5-4 TGTGCCAGCACCTCGCTAACAGGGACAGGGGGCGGCTACACCTTC CASTSLTGTGGGYTF
. TRBD1 TRBJ2-6 TRBV6-1 TGTGCCAGCAGCGCCGGGACAGGGGGCTCTGGGGCCAACGTCCTGACTTTC CASSAGTGGSGANVLTF
many . TRBJ1-6 TRBV6-2/TRBV6-3 TGTGCCAGCCAACGAAGTGGACCCAGCGCCTCACCCCTCCACTTT CASQRSGPSASPLHF
. . TRBJ1-6 TRBV7-3 TGTGCCAGCAGCTTAGGTACGGGATATAATAGGCCCCTCCACTTT CASSLGTGYNRPLHF
. . TRBJ2-1 TRBV5-6 TGTGCCAGCAGCTTTAAAGGCGATGAGCAGTTCTTC CASSFKGDEQFF
. TRBD1 TRBJ2-7 TRBV2 TGTGCCAGCAGTGAAGGGACAGGGGCCTACGAGCAGTACTTC CASSEGTGAYEQYF
. . TRBJ2-3 TRBV7-8 TGTGCCAGCAGAGACGGCACACATACGGATTCTTTT CASRDGTHTDSF
. . TRBJ1-4 TRBV9 TGTGCCAGCAGCCCCCGTTGGCAAACAAGATCACCCCTTTTT CASSPRWQTRSPLF
. TRBD2 TRBJ2-3 TRBV7-9 TGTGCCAGCAGCCGGGGGGAGGGCACAGATACGCAGTATTTT CASSRGEGTDTQYF
. . TRBJ1-1 TRBV18 TGTGCCAGCCCTTCCTCCTTTGGGAACACTGAAGCTTTCTTT CASPSSFGNTEAFF
many . TRBJ2-7 TRBV5-8 TGTGCCAGCAGCTTGTCTGCCAGTCTGAGCTCCTACGAGCAGTACTTC CASSLSASLSSYEQYF
. . TRBJ2-5 TRBV20-1 TGCAGTGCTAGCGGGGGGCGGGAGACCCAGTACTTC CSASGGRETQYF
. . TRBJ1-4 TRBV20-1 TGCAGTGCTAGCCTGGGACGCGCCCAAGAACTGTTTTTT CSASLGRAQELFF
. . TRBJ1-4 TRBV7-2 TGTGCCAGCAGCTCCCAGGGAGGGGGTCAGCCCCAGCAGTTTTTT CASSSQGGGQPQQFF
many . TRBJ2-5 TRBV7-2 TGTGCCAGCAGCTACTGGACGGGGCAAGAGACCCAGTACTTC CASSYWTGQETQYF
. . TRBJ1-2 TRBV10-3 TGTGCCATCAGTGGGGTGGAGGGGCGCGGCTACACCTTC CAISGVEGRGYTF
once TRBD1 TRBJ1-2 TRBV19 TGTGCCAGTAGCCCCTCCGACAGGGGCTATGGCTACACCTTC CASSPSDRGYGYTF
. . TRBJ1-6 TRBV7-2 TGTGCCAGCAAGAGCAGCAGCTATAATTCACCACGCCCGTTT CASKSSSYNSPRPF
. . TRBJ1-1 TRBV9 TGTGCCAGCAGCCCCCGGGAGAATGAAGCTTTCTTT CASSPRENEAFF
. . TRBJ1-6 TRBV25-1 TGTGCCAGCGGGGACATTGACAGCAAAGATAATTCACCCCTCCACTTT CASGDIDSKDNSPLHF